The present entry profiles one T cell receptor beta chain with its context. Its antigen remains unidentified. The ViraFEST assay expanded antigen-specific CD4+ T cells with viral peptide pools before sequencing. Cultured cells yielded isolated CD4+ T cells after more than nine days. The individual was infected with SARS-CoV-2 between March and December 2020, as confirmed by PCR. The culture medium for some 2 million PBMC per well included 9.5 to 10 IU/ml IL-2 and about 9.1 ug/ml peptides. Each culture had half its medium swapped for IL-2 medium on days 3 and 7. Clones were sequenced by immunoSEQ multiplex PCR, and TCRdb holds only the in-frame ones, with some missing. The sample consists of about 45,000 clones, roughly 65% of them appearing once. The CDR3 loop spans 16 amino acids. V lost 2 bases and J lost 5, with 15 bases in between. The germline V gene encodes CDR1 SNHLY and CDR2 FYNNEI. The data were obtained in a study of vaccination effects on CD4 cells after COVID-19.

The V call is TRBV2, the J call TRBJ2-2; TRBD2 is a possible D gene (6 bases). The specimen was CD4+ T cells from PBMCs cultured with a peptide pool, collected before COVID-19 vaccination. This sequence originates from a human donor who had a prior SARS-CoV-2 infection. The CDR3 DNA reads TGTGCCAGCAGTGAAAAACTAGCTGTGTTAACCGGGGAGCTGTTTTTT. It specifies CASSEKLAVLTGELFF.